This T cell receptor beta chain is from a study of cytomegalovirus exposure and HLA in healthy donors. In this sample, this clone turned up a few times. The antigen remains undetermined. Germline lookup yields CDR1 MNHEY and CDR2 SVGAGI. The germline V and J ends were trimmed by 5 bases and 4 bases, with 17 bases remaining between them. The CDR3 loop spans 15 amino acids. The PCR had 60 Vbeta and 13 Jbeta primers. The data were produced by immunoSEQ multiplex PCR, yet TCRdb's version contains in-frame clones alone and is incomplete. The sample yields some 150,000 clones, roughly 82% seen once. Study-wide results and caveats: The only immune exposure information that was available was CMV serostatus.

This TCR was recovered from a woman aged 50 to 65 in good health and CMV-seropositive. The chain couples TRBV6-5 to TRBJ1-2, with D maybe TRBD1 (5 bases). Sequencing was carried out using PBMCs. This chain's CDR3 is CASSGQSRGSYGYTF. The DNA for the CDR3 is TGTGCCAGCAGTGGGCAGAGTAGGGGATCCTATGGCTACACCTTC.